This TCR beta chain was found in a study of control samples from healthy donors and cancer patients. Repertoires were generated with immunoSEQ multiplex PCR, while TCRdb's copy carries only in-frame clones and drops some. The repertoire has about 140,000 clones, around 85% of them found once; the top ten carry roughly 9%. The sample comprised blood. The sequence came from a woman aged 30 to 39 in good health.

The CDR3 sequence is CASSIGEKLFF. CDR3 nucleotides: TGTGCCAGTAGTATCGGCGAAAAACTGTTTTTT. V is TRBV19 and J is TRBJ1-4; D remains unclear. The ends were cut back, 3 bases at V and 8 bases at J, with 4 bases in the middle. The V gene's germline CDR1 is LNHDA and CDR2 SQIVND (reference sequence). This CDR3 has 11 amino acids.